One T cell receptor beta chain is described in this entry. The V gene's germline CDR1 is LGHDT and CDR2 YNNKEL (reference sequence). There are 14 residues in the CDR3. The record originates from a study of monozygotic twins with inflammatory bowel disease. Eight separate reactions per sample yielded the cDNA. TCRdb reprocessed the 5' RACE reads and reports one entry per CDR3 protein, with no DNA. This repertoire comprises fewer than 550,000 distinct CDR3 sequences; its ten largest clones make up about 2.2%. The TCR was taken from a human donor with ulcerative colitis or Crohn's disease, or a healthy co-twin of an affected twin (not recorded which). This chain uses TRBV3-1 with TRBJ2-3; TCRdb indicates TRBD2, and absent DNA this call remains unverified. The sequenced material came from blood. CDR3 protein: CASSQLLEGDTQYF.